The T cell receptor beta chain under discussion was sequenced for a study of neurological immune-mediated disorders. Study-level results: Neither clinical nor MRI features were found to be associated with the multiple sclerosis repertoire cluster.

TCRdb re-called the 5' RACE reads through MiXCR, storing one row per CDR3 protein. Of roughly 100,000 distinct CDR3 sequences in the sample, roughly 4% were seen once. This clonotype was counted ten times or more. As yet, its antigen is unknown. The CDR3 consists of 14 residues. V lost 5 bases and J lost 6; bases outside the gene matches: 8. CDR1 and CDR2 (germline): SGHTA, FQGNSA. The clonotype comes from a woman under 30 with multiple sclerosis. The chain couples TRBV7-2 to TRBJ1-2; TRBD1 matches 8 bases. Sample: PBMCs. For the CDR3, the DNA is TGTGCCAGCAGCGCACAGGGGGGCGCAGATGGCTACACCTTC. This translates into CASSAQGGADGYTF.